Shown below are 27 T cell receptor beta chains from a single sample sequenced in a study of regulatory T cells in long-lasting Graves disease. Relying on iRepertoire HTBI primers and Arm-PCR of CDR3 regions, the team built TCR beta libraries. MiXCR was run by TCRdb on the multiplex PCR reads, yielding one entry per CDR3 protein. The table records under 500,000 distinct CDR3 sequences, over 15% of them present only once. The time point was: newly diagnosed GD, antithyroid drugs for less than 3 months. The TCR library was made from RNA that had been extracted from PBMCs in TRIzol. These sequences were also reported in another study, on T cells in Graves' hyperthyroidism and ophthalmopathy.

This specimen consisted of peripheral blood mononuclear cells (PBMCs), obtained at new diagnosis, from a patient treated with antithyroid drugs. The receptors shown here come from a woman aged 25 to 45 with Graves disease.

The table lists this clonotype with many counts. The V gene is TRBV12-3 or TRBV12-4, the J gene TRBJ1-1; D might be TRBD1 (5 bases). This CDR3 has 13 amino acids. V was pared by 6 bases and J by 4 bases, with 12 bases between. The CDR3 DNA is TGTGCCAGCAGACCGTGGGGGTCCACTGAAGCTTTCTTT. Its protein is CASRPWGSTEAFF.

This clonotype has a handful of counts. The CDR3 sequence is CASSPRDRGLYGYTF. In DNA form, the CDR3 reads TGTGCCAGCAGCCCCCGGGACAGGGGCCTCTATGGCTACACCTTC. The chain is built from TRBV11-2 and TRBJ1-2; 10 nucleotides match TRBD1. The J segment lost 4 bases and the V segment lost 5 bases, leaving 7 bases of the junction unmatched. Germline V gives CDR1 SGHAT, CDR2 FQNNGV. The CDR3 spans 15 residues. The full variable domain, with the rest looked up from reference TRBV11-2 and TRBJ1-2, is EAGVAQSPRYKIIEKRQSVAFWCNPISGHATLYWYQQILGQGPKLLIQFQNNGVVDDSQLPKDRFSAERLKGVDSTLKIQPAKLEDSAVYLCASSPRDRGLYGYTFGSGTRLTVV.

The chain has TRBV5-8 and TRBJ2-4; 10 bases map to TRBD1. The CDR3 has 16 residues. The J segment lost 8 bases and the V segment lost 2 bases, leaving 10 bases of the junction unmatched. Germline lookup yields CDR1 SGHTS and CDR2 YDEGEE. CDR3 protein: CASSFRDRGIRDIQYF. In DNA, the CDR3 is TGTGCCAGCAGCTTCCGGGACAGGGGTATCAGGGACATTCAGTACTTC.

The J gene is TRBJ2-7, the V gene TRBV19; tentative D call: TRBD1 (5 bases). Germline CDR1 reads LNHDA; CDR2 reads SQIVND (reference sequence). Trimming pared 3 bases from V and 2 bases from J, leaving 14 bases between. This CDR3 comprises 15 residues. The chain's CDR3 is CASSIGQGYTYEQYF. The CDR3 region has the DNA TGTGCCAGTAGTATCGGGCAGGGATACACCTACGAGCAGTACTTC.

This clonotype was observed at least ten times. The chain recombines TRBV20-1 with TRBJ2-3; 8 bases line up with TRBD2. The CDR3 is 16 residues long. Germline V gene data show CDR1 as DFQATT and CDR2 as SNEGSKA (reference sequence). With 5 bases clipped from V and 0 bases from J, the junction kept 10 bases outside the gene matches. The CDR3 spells CSAQGTSTPSTDTQYF. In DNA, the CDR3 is TGCAGTGCTCAGGGGACTAGTACCCCTAGCACAGATACGCAGTATTTT.

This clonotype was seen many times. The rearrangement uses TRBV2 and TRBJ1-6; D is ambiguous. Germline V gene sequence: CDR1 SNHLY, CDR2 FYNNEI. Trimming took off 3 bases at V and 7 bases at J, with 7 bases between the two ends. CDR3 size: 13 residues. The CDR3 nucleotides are TGTGCCAGCAGTGATAATTACAATTCACCCCTCCACTTT. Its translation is CASSDNYNSPLHF.

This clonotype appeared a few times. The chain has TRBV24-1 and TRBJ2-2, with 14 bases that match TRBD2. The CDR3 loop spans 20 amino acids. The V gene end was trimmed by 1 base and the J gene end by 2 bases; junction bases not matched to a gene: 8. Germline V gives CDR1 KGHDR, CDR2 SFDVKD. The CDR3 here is CATSDFRKGLAGENTGELFF. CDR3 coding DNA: TGTGCCACCAGTGATTTCCGGAAGGGACTAGCGGGAGAAAACACCGGGGAGCTGTTTTTT.

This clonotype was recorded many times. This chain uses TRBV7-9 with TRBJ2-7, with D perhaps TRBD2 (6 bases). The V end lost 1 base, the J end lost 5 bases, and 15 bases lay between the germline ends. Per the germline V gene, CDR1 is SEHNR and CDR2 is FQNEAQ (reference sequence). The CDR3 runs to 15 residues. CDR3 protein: CASSLVLGRRDEQYF. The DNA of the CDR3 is TGTGCCAGCAGCTTAGTTCTAGGGAGGCGCGACGAGCAGTACTTC. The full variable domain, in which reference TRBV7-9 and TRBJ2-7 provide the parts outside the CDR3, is DTGVSQNPRHKITKRGQNVTFRCDPISEHNRLYWYRQTLGQGPEFLTYFQNEAQLEKSRLLSDRFSAERPKGSFSTLEIQRTEQGDSAMYLCASSLVLGRRDEQYFGPGTRLTVT.

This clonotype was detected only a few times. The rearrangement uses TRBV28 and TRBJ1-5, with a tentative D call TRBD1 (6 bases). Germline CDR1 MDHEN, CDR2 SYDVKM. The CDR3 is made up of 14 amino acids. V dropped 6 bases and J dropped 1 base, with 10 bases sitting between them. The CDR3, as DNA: TGTGCCAGCAGGATTACAGGGAGCAATCAGCCCCAGCATTTT. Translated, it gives CASRITGSNQPQHF.

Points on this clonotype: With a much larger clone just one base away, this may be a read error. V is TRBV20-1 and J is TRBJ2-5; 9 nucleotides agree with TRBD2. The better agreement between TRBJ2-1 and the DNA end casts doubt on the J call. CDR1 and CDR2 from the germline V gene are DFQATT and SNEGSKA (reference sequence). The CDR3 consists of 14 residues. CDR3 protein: CSAPSGGSYNAQFF. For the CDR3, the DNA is TGCAGTGCTCCCAGCGGGGGGTCCTACAATGCGCAGTTCTTC.

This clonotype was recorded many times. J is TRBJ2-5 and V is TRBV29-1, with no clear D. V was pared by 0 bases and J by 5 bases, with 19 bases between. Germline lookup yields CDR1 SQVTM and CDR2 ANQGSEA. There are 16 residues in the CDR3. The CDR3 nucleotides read TGCAGCGTTGAAGATGAGGATAAGGCAGGTCAGGAGACCCAGTACTTC. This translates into CSVEDEDKAGQETQYF.

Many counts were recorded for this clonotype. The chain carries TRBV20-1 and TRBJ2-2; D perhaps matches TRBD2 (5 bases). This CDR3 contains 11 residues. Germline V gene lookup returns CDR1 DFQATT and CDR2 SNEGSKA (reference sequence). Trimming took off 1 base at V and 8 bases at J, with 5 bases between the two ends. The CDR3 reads CSARGEGELFF. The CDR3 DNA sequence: TGCAGTGCTAGAGGGGAGGGGGAGCTGTTTTTT.

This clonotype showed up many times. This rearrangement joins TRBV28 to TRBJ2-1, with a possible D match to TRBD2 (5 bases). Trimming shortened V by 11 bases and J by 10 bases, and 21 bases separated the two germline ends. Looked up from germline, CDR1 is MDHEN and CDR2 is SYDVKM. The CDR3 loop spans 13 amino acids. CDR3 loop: CAASSPAVAEQFF. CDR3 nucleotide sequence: TGTGCCGCCAGCAGTCCGGCGGTAGCGGAGCAGTTCTTC.

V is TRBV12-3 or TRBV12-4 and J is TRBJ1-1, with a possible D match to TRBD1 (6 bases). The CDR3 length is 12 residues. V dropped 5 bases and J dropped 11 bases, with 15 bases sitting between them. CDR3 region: CASSPPPGDAFF. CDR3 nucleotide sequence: TGTGCCAGCAGTCCTCCTCCAGGGGACGCTTTCTTT.

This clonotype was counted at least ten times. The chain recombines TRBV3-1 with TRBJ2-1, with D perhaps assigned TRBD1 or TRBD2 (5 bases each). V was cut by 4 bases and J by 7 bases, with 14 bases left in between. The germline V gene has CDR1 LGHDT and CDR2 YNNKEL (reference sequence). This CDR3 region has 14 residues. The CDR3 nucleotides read TGTGCCAGCAGCCCCTGGGGACCAGGGAATGAGCAGTTCTTC. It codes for CASSPWGPGNEQFF.

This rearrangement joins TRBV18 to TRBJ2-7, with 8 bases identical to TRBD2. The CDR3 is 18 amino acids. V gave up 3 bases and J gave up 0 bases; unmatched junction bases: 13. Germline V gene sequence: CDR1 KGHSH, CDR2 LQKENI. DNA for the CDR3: TGTGCCAGCTCACCTCTAGCGGGCCTTCAGAGAGGCTCCTACGAGCAGTACTTC. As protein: CASSPLAGLQRGSYEQYF.

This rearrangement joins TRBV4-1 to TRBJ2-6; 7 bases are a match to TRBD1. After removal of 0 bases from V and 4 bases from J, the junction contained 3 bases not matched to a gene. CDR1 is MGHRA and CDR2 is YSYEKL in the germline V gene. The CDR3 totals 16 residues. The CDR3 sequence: CASSQDRGLGANVLTF. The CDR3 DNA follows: TGCGCCAGCAGCCAAGATAGGGGGCTAGGGGCCAACGTCCTGACTTTC.

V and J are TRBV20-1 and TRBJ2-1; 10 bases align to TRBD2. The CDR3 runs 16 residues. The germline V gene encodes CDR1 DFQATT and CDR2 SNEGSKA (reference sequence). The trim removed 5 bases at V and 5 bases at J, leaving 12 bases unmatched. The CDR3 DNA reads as TGCAGTGCTCCCACTTATGGGACTAGCGACCACAATGAGCAGTTCTTC. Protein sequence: CSAPTYGTSDHNEQFF.

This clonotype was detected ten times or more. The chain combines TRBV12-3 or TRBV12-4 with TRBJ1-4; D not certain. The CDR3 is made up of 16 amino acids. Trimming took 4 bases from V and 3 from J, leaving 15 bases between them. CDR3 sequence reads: CASSSRPGIPNEKLFF. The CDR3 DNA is TGTGCCAGCAGTTCCCGCCCCGGGATACCTAATGAAAAACTGTTTTTT.

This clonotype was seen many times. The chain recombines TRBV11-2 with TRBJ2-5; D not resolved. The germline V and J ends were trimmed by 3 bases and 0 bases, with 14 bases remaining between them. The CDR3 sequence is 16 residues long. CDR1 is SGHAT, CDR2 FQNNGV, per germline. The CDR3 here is CASSLYSQSYQETQYF. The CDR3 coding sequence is TGTGCCAGCAGCTTGTATTCGCAGTCTTACCAAGAGACCCAGTACTTC.

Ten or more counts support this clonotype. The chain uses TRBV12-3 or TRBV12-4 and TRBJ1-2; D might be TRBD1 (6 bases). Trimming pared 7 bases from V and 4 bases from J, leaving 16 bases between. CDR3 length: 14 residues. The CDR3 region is CASTEQGHPYGYTF. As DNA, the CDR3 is TGTGCCAGCACCGAGCAGGGGCATCCCTATGGCTACACCTTC.

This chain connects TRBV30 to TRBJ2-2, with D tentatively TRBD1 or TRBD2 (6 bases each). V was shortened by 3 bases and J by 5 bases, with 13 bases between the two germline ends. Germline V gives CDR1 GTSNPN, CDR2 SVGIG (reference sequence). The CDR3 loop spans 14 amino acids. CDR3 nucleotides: TGTGCCTGGAGAGGGGGGCCGGCGACCGGGGAGCTGTTTTTT. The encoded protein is CAWRGGPATGELFF.

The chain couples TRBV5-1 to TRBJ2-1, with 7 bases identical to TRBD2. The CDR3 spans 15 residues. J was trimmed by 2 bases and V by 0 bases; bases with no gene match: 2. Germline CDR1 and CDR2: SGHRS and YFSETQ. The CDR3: CASSLGREPYNEQFF. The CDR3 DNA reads TGCGCCAGCAGCTTGGGGCGGGAGCCCTACAATGAGCAGTTCTTC.

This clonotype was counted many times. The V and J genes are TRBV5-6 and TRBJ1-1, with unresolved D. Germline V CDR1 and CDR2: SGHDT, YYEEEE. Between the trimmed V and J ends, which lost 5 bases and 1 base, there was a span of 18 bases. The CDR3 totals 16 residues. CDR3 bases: TGTGCCAGCAGACTTGGTCGGCGGCAGGCGAACACTGAAGCTTTCTTT. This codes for CASRLGRRQANTEAFF.

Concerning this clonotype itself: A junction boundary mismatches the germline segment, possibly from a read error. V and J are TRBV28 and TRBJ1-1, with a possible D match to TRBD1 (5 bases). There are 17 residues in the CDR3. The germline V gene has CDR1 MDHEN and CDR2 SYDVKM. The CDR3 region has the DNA TGTGCCGGCAGTTTGATATTGGAAGAGGGGCAGAACACTGAAGCTTTCTTT. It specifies CAGSLILEEGQNTEAFF.

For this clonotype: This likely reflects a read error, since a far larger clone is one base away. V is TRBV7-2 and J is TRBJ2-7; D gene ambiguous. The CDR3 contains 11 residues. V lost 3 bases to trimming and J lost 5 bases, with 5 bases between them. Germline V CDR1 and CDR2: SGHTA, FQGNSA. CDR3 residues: CASSFNHEQYF. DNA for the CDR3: TGTGCCAGCAGCTTTAACCACGAGCAGTACTTC. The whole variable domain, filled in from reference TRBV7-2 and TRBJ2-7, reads GAGVSQSPSNKVTEKGKDVELRCDPISGHTALYWYRQSLGQGLEFLIYFQGNSAPDKSGLPSDRFSAERTGGSVSTLTIQRTQQEDSAVYLCASSFNHEQYFGPGTRLTVT.

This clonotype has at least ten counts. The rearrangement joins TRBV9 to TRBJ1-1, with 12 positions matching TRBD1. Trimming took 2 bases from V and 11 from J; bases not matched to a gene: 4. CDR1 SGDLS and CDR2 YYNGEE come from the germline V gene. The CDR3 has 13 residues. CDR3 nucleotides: TGTGCCAGCAGCGTGGGACAGGGGGCTGGGGCTTTCTTT. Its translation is CASSVGQGAGAFF.